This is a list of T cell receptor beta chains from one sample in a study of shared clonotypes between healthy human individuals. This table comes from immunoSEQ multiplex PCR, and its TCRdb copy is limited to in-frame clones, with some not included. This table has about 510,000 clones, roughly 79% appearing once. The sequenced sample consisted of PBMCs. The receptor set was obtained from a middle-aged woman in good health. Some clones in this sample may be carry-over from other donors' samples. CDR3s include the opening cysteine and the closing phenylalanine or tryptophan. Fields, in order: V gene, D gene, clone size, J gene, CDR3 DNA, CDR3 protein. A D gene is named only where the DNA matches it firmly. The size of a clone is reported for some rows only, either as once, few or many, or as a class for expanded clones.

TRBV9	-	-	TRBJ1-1	TGTGCCAGCAGCGTAGAGGTTCTGAACACTGAAGCTTTCTTT	CASSVEVLNTEAFF
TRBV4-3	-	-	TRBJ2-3	TGCGCCAGCAGCCAAGGCCTCTTCCGCGCAGATACGCAGTATTTT	CASSQGLFRADTQYF
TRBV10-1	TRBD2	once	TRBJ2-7	TGCGCCAGCAGGGATAGCGGGAGACGCGAGCAGTACTTC	CASRDSGRREQYF
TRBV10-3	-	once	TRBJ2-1	TGTGCCATCAGTGCTCCCGGTAGCGGCTCCTACAATGAGCAGTTCTTC	CAISAPGSGSYNEQFF
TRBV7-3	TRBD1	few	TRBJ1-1	TGTGCCAGCAGCCCCGGGACAGGGGGCTTGGCTTTCTTT	CASSPGTGGLAFF
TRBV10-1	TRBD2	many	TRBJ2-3	TGCGCCAGCAGTGAGACTAGCGGGCAGGCCCTCACAGATACGCAGTATTTT	CASSETSGQALTDTQYF
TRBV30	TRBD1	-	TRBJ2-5	TGTGCCTGGAGCTGGACAGGGGGCGCAAAGACCCAGTACTTC	CAWSWTGGAKTQYF
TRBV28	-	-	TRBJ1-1	TGTGCCAGCATCCTATCAGGATTGACTGAAGCTTTCTTT	CASILSGLTEAFF
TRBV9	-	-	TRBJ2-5	TGTGCCAGCAGCGGCAGGGATCAAGAGACCCAGTACTTC	CASSGRDQETQYF
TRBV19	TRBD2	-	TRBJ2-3	TGTGCCAGTAATGTAGGGACTAGCGGGCCGGCGGATACGCAGTATTTT	CASNVGTSGPADTQYF